A selection of T cell receptor beta chains follows, all from one sample in a study of blood T cell repertoires in COVID-19. Assay used: immunoSEQ multiplex PCR; TCRdb lists only in-frame clones, some missing. This table holds about 48,000 clones, roughly 88% found once. Sequencing was done on a sample of peripheral blood. These receptors all come from a man aged 65 to 79 with acute or convalescent COVID-19. CDR3s include the opening cysteine and the closing phenylalanine or tryptophan. A D gene is named only where the DNA matches it firmly. Clone size is stated in some rows and not others, as once, few, many or a class when expanded.

few	TRBV5-6	TRBD2	TRBJ2-7	CASSSQGLAGAYEQYF	TGTGCCAGCAGCTCACAGGGACTAGCGGGAGCGTACGAGCAGTACTTC
-	TRBV20-1	-	TRBJ1-5	CSASRGLQPQHF	TGCAGTGCTAGTAGGGGCTTGCAGCCCCAGCATTTT
-	TRBV6-5	TRBD1	TRBJ1-3	CASSPLDRAGNTIYF	TGTGCCAGCAGCCCACTGGACAGGGCTGGAAACACCATATATTTT
-	TRBV6-5	-	TRBJ1-1	CASSLQGPNTEAFF	TGTGCCAGCAGTCTTCAGGGGCCCAACACTGAAGCTTTCTTT
-	TRBV19	-	TRBJ2-1	CASSMQGPLFF	TGTGCCAGTAGTATGCAGGGGCCTTTATTCTTC
-	TRBV7-2	-	TRBJ1-1	CASSRVGGMNTEAFF	TGTGCCAGCAGCAGAGTCGGGGGGATGAACACTGAAGCTTTCTTT
-	TRBV18	-	TRBJ1-4	CASSPPSGANEKLFF	TGTGCCAGCTCACCACCGTCCGGGGCTAATGAAAAACTGTTTTTT
-	TRBV5-1	TRBD2	TRBJ2-5	CASSLGGGAVIETQYF	TGCGCCAGCAGCTTGGGCGGGGGAGCAGTAATAGAGACCCAGTACTTC
-	TRBV11-3	TRBD2	TRBJ2-7	CASSLGAGGYEQYF	TGTGCCAGCAGCTTAGGAGCGGGGGGTTACGAGCAGTACTTC
-	TRBV15	-	TRBJ1-3	CATSRDRLSSGNTIYF	TGTGCCACCAGCAGAGATCGACTCTCCTCTGGAAACACCATATATTTT
-	TRBV13	-	TRBJ1-2	CASSPQYRQAGYTF	TGTGCCAGCAGCCCGCAATACCGACAGGCTGGCTACACCTTC
-	TRBV14	TRBD2	TRBJ2-7	CATRRGGTDEQYF	TGTGCCACCAGGCGGGGGGGTACTGACGAGCAGTACTTC
-	TRBV4-3	-	TRBJ1-2	CASSHNGGSYGYTF	TGCGCCAGCAGCCACAACGGAGGCTCCTATGGCTACACCTTC
-	TRBV10-2	TRBD2	TRBJ2-5	CARRGGEGTQYF	TGCGCCCGGCGGGGGGGGGAGGGGACCCAGTACTTC
-	TRBV5-1	-	TRBJ2-1	CASSLGDGSSYNEQFF	TGCGCCAGCAGCTTGGGGGACGGGAGCTCCTACAATGAGCAGTTCTTC
once	TRBV10-3	TRBD1	TRBJ1-6	CAISGQGVDSPLHF	TGTGCCATCAGCGGACAGGGTGTGGATTCACCCCTCCACTTT
-	TRBV5-1	-	TRBJ1-1	CASSPAGDMNTEAFF	TGCGCCAGCAGCCCCGCGGGGGATATGAACACTGAAGCTTTCTTT
-	TRBV15	TRBD1	TRBJ1-3	CATSRDFGQAGNTIYF	TGTGCCACCAGCAGAGACTTTGGACAGGCCGGAAACACCATATATTTT
-	TRBV6-5	-	TRBJ2-1	CASSYPGFSARNEQFF	TGTGCCAGCAGTTACCCGGGATTTAGCGCGCGCAATGAGCAGTTCTTC
once	TRBV29-1	TRBD2	TRBJ2-3	CSVEGTTTDTQYF	TGCAGCGTTGAGGGGACTACAACAGATACGCAGTATTTT
-	TRBV6-5	TRBD1	TRBJ1-4	CASNNRGPDEKLFF	TGTGCCAGCAATAACAGGGGGCCGGATGAAAAACTGTTTTTT
-	TRBV4-3	-	TRBJ1-2	CASSPGGEANYGYTF	TGCGCCAGCAGCCCGGGCGGGGAAGCTAACTATGGCTACACCTTC
-	TRBV3-1/TRBV3-2	TRBD1	TRBJ1-1	CASSQGTGNMNTEAFF	TGTGCCAGCAGCCAAGGGACAGGAAACATGAACACTGAAGCTTTCTTT
-	TRBV27	TRBD1	TRBJ1-5	CASGAGTGGSQPQHF	TGTGCCAGCGGAGCCGGGACAGGGGGCTCTCAGCCCCAGCATTTT
few	TRBV7-9	TRBD2	TRBJ2-1	CASSSQAAGDRNEQFF	TGTGCCAGCAGCTCTCAAGCAGCGGGAGATCGCAATGAGCAGTTCTTC
once	TRBV14	-	TRBJ1-2	CASSQNRATGYGYTF	TGTGCCAGCAGCCAAAACAGGGCGACAGGCTATGGCTACACCTTC